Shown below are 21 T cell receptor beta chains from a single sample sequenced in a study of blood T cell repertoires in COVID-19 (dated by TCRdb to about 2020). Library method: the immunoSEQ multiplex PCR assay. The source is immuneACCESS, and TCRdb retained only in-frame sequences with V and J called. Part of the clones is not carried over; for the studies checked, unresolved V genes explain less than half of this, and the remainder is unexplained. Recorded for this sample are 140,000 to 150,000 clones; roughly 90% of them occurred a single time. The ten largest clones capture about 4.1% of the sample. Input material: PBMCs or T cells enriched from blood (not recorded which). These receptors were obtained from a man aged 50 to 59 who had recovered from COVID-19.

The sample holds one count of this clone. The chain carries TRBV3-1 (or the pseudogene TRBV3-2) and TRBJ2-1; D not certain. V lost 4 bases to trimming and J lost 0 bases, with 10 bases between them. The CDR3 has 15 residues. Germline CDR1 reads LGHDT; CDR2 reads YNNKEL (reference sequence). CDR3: CASSPSPFSYNEQFF. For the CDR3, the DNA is TGTGCCAGCAGCCCTTCCCCCTTCTCCTACAATGAGCAGTTCTTC.

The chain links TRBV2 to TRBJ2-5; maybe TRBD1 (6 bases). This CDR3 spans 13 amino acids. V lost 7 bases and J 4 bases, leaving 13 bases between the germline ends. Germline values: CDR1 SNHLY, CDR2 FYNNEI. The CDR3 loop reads CASTRDIGETQYF. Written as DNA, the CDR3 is TGTGCCAGCACCCGGGACATAGGAGAGACCCAGTACTTC.

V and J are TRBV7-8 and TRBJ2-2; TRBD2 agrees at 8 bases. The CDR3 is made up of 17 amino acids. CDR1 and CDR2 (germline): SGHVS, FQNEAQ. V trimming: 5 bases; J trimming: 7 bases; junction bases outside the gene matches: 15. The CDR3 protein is CASSRSGTGGRVGELFF. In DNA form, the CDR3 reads TGTGCCAGCAGCCGGTCCGGGACGGGAGGGCGGGTCGGGGAGCTGTTTTTT.

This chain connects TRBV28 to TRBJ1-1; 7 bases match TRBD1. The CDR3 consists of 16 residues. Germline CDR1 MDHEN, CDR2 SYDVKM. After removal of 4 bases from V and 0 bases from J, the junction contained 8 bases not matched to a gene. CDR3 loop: CASSSIPQGLNTEAFF. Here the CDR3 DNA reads TGTGCCAGCAGTTCAATACCACAGGGGCTGAACACTGAAGCTTTCTTT.

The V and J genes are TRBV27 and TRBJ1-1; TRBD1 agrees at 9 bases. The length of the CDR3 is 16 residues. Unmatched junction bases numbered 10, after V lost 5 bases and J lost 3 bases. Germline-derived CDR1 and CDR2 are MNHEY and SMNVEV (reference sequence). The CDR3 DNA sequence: TGTGCCAGCAGTCTAGACAGGGGGGGAGTGTACACTGAAGCTTTCTTT. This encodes CASSLDRGGVYTEAFF.

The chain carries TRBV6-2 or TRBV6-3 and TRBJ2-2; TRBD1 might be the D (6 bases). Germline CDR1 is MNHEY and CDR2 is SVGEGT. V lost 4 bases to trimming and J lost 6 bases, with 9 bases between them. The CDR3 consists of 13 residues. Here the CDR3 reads CASSWGQSGELFF. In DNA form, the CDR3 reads TGTGCCAGCAGTTGGGGGCAGTCCGGGGAGCTGTTTTTT.

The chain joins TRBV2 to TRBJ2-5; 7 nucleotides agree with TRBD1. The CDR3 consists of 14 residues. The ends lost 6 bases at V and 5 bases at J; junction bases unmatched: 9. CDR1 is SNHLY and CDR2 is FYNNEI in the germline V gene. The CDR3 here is CASRLQGLRETQYF. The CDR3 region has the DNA TGTGCCAGCAGGTTACAGGGGCTCCGGGAGACCCAGTACTTC.

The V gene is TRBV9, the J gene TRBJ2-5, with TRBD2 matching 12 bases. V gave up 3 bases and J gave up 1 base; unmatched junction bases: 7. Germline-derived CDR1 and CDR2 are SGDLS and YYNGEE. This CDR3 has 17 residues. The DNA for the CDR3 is TGTGCCAGCAGCGATACTAGCGGGAGGTTCTCCCAAGAGACCCAGTACTTC. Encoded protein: CASSDTSGRFSQETQYF. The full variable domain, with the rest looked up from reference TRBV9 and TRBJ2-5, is DSGVTQTPKHLITATGQRVTLRCSPRSGDLSVYWYQQSLDQGLQFLIQYYNGEERAKGNILERFSAQQFPDLHSELNLSSLELGDSALYFCASSDTSGRFSQETQYFGPGTRLLVL.

CDR3 loop: CACRTWGDYGYTF. CDR3 DNA: TGTGCCTGCCGAACGTGGGGGGACTATGGCTACACCTTC. The chain has TRBV30 and TRBJ1-2, with TRBD1 as a possible D gene (5 bases). The CDR3 extends over 13 amino acids. From germline, CDR1 is GTSNPN and CDR2 SVGIG (reference sequence). V shed 6 bases and J shed 3 bases, with 14 bases lying between them. The full variable domain, completed using reference TRBV30 and TRBJ1-2, is SQTIHQWPATLVQPVGSPLSLECTVEGTSNPNLYWYRQAAGRGLQLLFYSVGIGQISSEVPQNLSASRPQDRQFILSSKKLLLSDSGFYLCACRTWGDYGYTFGSGTRLTVV.

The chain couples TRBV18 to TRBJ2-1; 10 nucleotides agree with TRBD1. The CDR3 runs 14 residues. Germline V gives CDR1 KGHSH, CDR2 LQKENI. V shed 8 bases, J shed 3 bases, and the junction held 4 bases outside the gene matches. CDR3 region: CASVRDRGYNEQFF. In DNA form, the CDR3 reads TGTGCCAGCGTCCGGGACAGGGGCTACAATGAGCAGTTCTTC.

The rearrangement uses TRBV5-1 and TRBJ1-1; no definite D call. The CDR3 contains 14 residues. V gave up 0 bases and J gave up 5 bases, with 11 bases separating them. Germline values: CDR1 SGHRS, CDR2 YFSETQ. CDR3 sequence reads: CASSLESVTTEAFF. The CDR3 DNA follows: TGCGCCAGCAGCTTGGAATCGGTCACGACTGAAGCTTTCTTT.

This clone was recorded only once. CDR3 in DNA: TGTGCCAGCAGTCCAGGCCTGAACACTGAAGCTTTCTTT. Translating gives CASSPGLNTEAFF. This sequence joins TRBV7-3 and TRBJ1-1; D uncertain. V lost 6 bases and J lost 0, with 8 bases in between. Germline V lookup: CDR1 SGHTA, CDR2 FQGTGA. The CDR3 runs to 13 residues.

CDR3 sequence reads: CALHLRDYGYTF. As DNA, the CDR3 is TGTGCCTTACACCTCCGGGACTATGGCTACACCTTC. The rearrangement uses TRBV30 and TRBJ1-2; D uncertain. Deletions cut 7 bases from V and 3 bases from J, with 12 bases between. This CDR3 spans 12 amino acids. CDR1 and CDR2 (germline): GTSNPN, SVGIG (reference sequence).

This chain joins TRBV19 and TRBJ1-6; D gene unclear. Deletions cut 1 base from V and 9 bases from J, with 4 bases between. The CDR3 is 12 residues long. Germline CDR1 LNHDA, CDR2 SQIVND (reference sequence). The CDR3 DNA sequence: TGTGCCAGTAGTATAGGGGCTTCACCCCTCCACTTT. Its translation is CASSIGASPLHF.

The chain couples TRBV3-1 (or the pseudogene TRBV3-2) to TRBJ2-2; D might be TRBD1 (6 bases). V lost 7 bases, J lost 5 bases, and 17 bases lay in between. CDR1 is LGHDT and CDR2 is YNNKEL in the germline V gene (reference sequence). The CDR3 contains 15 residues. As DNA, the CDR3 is TGTGCCAGCAACTCCGGGACATGGTTGACCGGGGAGCTGTTTTTT. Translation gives CASNSGTWLTGELFF.

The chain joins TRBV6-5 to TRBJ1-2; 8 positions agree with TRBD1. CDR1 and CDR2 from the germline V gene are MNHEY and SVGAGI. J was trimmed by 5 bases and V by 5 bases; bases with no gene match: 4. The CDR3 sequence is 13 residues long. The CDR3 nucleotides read TGTGCCAGCAGTAAGACAGGGGATTATGGCTACACCTTC. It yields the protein CASSKTGDYGYTF.

The CDR3 coding sequence is TGTGCCTGGGGGACGGACAATAATCAGCCCCAGCATTTT. Its translation: CAWGTDNNQPQHF. The rearrangement links TRBV30 to TRBJ1-5; a weak D match, TRBD1 (5 bases). The CDR3 is 13 amino acids. CDR1 GTSNPN and CDR2 SVGIG come from the germline V gene (reference sequence). With 5 bases removed from V and 4 bases from J, the gap between germline ends came to 12 bases.

CDR3 coding DNA: TGTGCCAGCAGCCCCAGGGGGTACGGAAACACCATATATTTT. It specifies CASSPRGYGNTIYF. The chain couples TRBV27 to TRBJ1-3; 7 bases agree with TRBD1. The trim removed 6 bases at V and 4 bases at J, leaving 6 bases unmatched. The V gene's germline CDR1 is MNHEY and CDR2 SMNVEV (reference sequence). This CDR3 comprises 14 residues.

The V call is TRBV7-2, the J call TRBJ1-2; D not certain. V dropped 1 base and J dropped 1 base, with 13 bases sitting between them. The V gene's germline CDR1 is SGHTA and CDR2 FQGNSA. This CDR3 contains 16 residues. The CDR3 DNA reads TGTGCCAGCAGCTTAGAGTCGGGAGCACTTAACTATGGCTACACCTTC. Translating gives CASSLESGALNYGYTF.

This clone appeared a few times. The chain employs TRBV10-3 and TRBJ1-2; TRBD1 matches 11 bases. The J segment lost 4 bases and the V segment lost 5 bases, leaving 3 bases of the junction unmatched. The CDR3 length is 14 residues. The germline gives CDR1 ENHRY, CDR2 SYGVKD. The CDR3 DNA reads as TGTGCCATCAGTCCGGGACAGGGGGTCTATGGCTACACCTTC. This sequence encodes CAISPGQGVYGYTF.

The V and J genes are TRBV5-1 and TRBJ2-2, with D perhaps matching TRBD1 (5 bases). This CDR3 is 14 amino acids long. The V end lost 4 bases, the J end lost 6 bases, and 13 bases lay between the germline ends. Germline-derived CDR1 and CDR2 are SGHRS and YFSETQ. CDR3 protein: CASSAQGDAGELFF. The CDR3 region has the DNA TGCGCCAGCAGCGCCCAGGGTGATGCCGGGGAGCTGTTTTTT.